One and the same sample provided the 32 T cell receptor beta chains below, sequenced in a study of CD4 T cells in relation to SARS-CoV-2 and coronaviruses. Profiling relied on immunoSEQ multiplex PCR, and the TCRdb table lists in-frame clones only, not all of them. The sample lists 35,000 or so clones, approximately 80% occurring once. These receptors have no identified antigens. Sequenced sample: memory CD4+ T cells from PBMCs, cultured in vitro. These receptors originate from an adult with COVID-19.

J is TRBJ2-7 and V is TRBV6-5; D unresolved. Deletions cut 6 bases from V and 0 bases from J, with 12 bases between. CDR3 size: 14 residues. Germline loops: CDR1 MNHEY, CDR2 SVGAGI. For the CDR3, the DNA is TGTGCCAGCAGGGTTTATGAGAGCTCCTACGAGCAGTACTTC. This sequence encodes CASRVYESSYEQYF.

The rearrangement links TRBV19 to TRBJ2-1; 7 nucleotides agree with TRBD2. J was trimmed by 8 bases and V by 5 bases; bases with no gene match: 12. Germline loops: CDR1 LNHDA, CDR2 SQIVND (reference sequence). The CDR3 sequence is 15 residues long. CDR3 amino acids: CASSLGGEGSDEQFF. DNA for the CDR3: TGTGCCAGTAGTTTGGGGGGGGAGGGCTCCGATGAGCAGTTCTTC.

The chain carries TRBV10-2 and TRBJ2-1; perhaps TRBD2 as D (5 bases). The germline V and J ends were trimmed by 6 bases and 5 bases, with 11 bases remaining between them. From germline, CDR1 is WSHSY and CDR2 SAAADI. This CDR3 has 13 amino acids. CDR3 sequence reads: CASRTVRDNEQFF. In DNA form, the CDR3 reads TGCGCCAGCAGAACGGTGAGGGACAATGAGCAGTTCTTC.

The chain has TRBV7-3 and TRBJ1-1; 7 bases line up with TRBD1. This CDR3 contains 14 residues. The junction had 7 bases not matched to a gene; V was cut back by 5 bases and J by 4 bases. The V gene's germline CDR1 is SGHTA and CDR2 FQGTGA. CDR3 DNA: TGTGCCAGCAGCCTTAGACAGGGCCGCACTGAAGCTTTCTTT. Amino acids: CASSLRQGRTEAFF.

This chain links TRBV28 with TRBJ1-3, with D perhaps TRBD1 (5 bases). The CDR3 loop spans 14 amino acids. With 3 bases removed from V and 2 bases from J, the gap between germline ends came to 8 bases. From germline, CDR1 is MDHEN and CDR2 SYDVKM. CDR3 DNA: TGTGCCAGCAGTTTGACAGTCACTGGAAACACCATATATTTT. As protein: CASSLTVTGNTIYF.

The chain recombines TRBV15 with TRBJ1-5; maybe TRBD1 (6 bases). The CDR3 runs to 14 residues. V gave up 3 bases and J gave up 5 bases, with 11 bases separating them. Germline V gene lookup returns CDR1 LNHNV and CDR2 YYDKDF (reference sequence). The chain's CDR3 is CATSRGQPDQPQHF. DNA of the CDR3: TGTGCCACCAGCAGGGGACAACCTGATCAGCCCCAGCATTTT.

The chain has TRBV9 and TRBJ2-3; possibly TRBD2 for D (6 bases). V was trimmed by 4 bases and J by 1 base, leaving 16 bases between them. There are 16 residues in the CDR3. Germline V CDR1 and CDR2: SGDLS, YYNGEE. The CDR3 region is CASSPRGGVGTDTQYF. CDR3 sequence (DNA): TGTGCCAGCAGCCCCCGCGGAGGGGTGGGCACAGATACGCAGTATTTT.

The rearrangement joins TRBV28 to TRBJ2-7; 13 bases are a match to TRBD2. The CDR3 covers 17 residues. After removal of 7 bases from V and 3 bases from J, the junction contained 12 bases not matched to a gene. CDR1 is MDHEN and CDR2 is SYDVKM in the germline V gene. CDR3 bases: TGTGCCAGCACCCCCTCCGGGACTAGCGGGAACGTCTACGAGCAGTACTTC. Its translation: CASTPSGTSGNVYEQYF.

The chain combines TRBV7-2 with TRBJ2-1; 10 nucleotides line up with TRBD2. The CDR3 covers 17 residues. Germline CDR1 SGHTA, CDR2 FQGNSA. V shed 4 bases and J 2 bases; nucleotides not matched to a gene: 8. The CDR3, as DNA: TGTGCCAGCAGCTCTGCGGCTAGCGGGAGTACCTACAATGAGCAGTTCTTC. Amino acid sequence: CASSSAASGSTYNEQFF.

The chain carries TRBV11-2 and TRBJ2-7; D not certain. This CDR3 is 15 amino acids long. The germline CDR1 and CDR2 sequences are SGHAT and FQNNGV. Trimming pared 0 bases from V and 1 base from J, leaving 10 bases between. CDR3 sequence: CASSLERHSSYEQYF. CDR3 coding DNA: TGTGCCAGCAGCTTAGAACGTCACTCGTCCTACGAGCAGTACTTC.

The chain is built from TRBV30 and TRBJ1-1, with D unclear. Looked up from germline, CDR1 is GTSNPN and CDR2 is SVGIG (reference sequence). The CDR3 is 13 amino acids. The V and J ends lost 4 bases and 1 base respectively, with 10 bases between them. The CDR3 is CAWKPQWNTEAFF. CDR3 coding DNA: TGTGCCTGGAAGCCGCAATGGAACACTGAAGCTTTCTTT.

V is TRBV28 and J is TRBJ2-7; 10 nucleotides line up with TRBD1. CDR1 is MDHEN, CDR2 SYDVKM, per germline. The CDR3 has 15 amino acids. The V gene end was trimmed by 2 bases and the J gene end by 2 bases; junction bases not matched to a gene: 3. CDR3 residues: CASSLPGQGAYEQYF. CDR3 coding DNA: TGTGCCAGCAGTTTACCCGGACAGGGGGCCTACGAGCAGTACTTC.

The chain links TRBV4-1 to TRBJ1-1; D is undetermined. This CDR3 contains 14 residues. Germline CDR1 MGHRA, CDR2 YSYEKL. V lost 4 bases to trimming and J lost 1 base, with 10 bases between them. The CDR3 region is CASSRTSENTEAFF. The CDR3 nucleotides read TGCGCCAGCAGCCGAACTTCAGAGAACACTGAAGCTTTCTTT.

The chain has TRBV6-5 and TRBJ2-1; D is unresolved. The CDR3 totals 11 residues. V was trimmed by 7 bases and J by 10 bases, leaving 11 bases between them. The germline CDR1 and CDR2 sequences are MNHEY and SVGAGI. As DNA, the CDR3 is TGTGCCAGCACCCTCCGCGAGGAGCAGTTCTTC. Amino acid sequence: CASTLREEQFF.

This chain uses TRBV5-1 with TRBJ1-2; D might be TRBD1 (5 bases). The V end lost 1 base, the J end lost 1 base, and 8 bases lay between the germline ends. CDR3 length equals 14 residues. Germline V gene lookup returns CDR1 SGHRS and CDR2 YFSETQ. In nucleotides, the CDR3 is TGCGCCAGCAGCTTGTCGGGGGGTAACTATGGCTACACCTTC. Translated: CASSLSGGNYGYTF.

V gene TRBV18 combines with J gene TRBJ2-7; D is possibly TRBD2 (6 bases). Trimming pared 6 bases from V and 1 base from J, leaving 16 bases between. The CDR3 covers 15 residues. The germline V gene encodes CDR1 KGHSH and CDR2 LQKENI. CDR3 in DNA: TGTGCCAGCTCCGGATCGGTCGGGACTTCCTACGAGCAGTACTTC. Amino acid sequence: CASSGSVGTSYEQYF. Complete variable domain (other parts from reference TRBV18 and TRBJ2-7): NAGVMQNPRHLVRRRGQEARLRCSPMKGHSHVYWYRQLPEEGLKFMVYLQKENIIDESGMPKERFSAEFPKEGPSILRIQQVVRGDSAAYFCASSGSVGTSYEQYFGPGTRLTVT.

This chain uses TRBV6-2 or TRBV6-3 with TRBJ2-7, with D tentatively TRBD2 (6 bases). Trimming took off 2 bases at V and 0 bases at J, with 11 bases between the two ends. CDR1 is MNHEY and CDR2 is SVGEGT in the germline V gene. This CDR3 is built from 15 residues. The CDR3 sequence is CASSYLAPNSYEQYF. The CDR3 bases are TGTGCCAGCAGTTACCTAGCGCCCAACTCCTACGAGCAGTACTTC.

The chain couples TRBV11-2 to TRBJ2-3; TRBD2 aligns across 8 bases. CDR1 is SGHAT, CDR2 FQNNGV, per germline. CDR3 length: 16 residues. The trim removed 1 base at V and 4 bases at J, leaving 7 bases unmatched. The CDR3 DNA reads as TGTGCCAGCAGCTTAGGTGCCGGGAGGGCCTCAGATACGCAGTATTTT. This sequence encodes CASSLGAGRASDTQYF.

The chain employs TRBV19 and TRBJ1-4, with 7 positions matching TRBD1. With V trimmed by 7 bases and J by 7 bases, 12 bases remained unmatched. The CDR3 covers 15 residues. CDR1 is LNHDA, CDR2 SQIVND, per germline (reference sequence). The CDR3 sequence is CASTHHRGRSEKLFF. CDR3 nucleotides: TGTGCCAGTACCCATCACAGGGGACGGAGTGAAAAACTGTTTTTT.

The V and J genes are TRBV6-4 and TRBJ2-1, with 7 bases lining up with TRBD2. V shed 3 bases and J 10 bases; nucleotides not matched to a gene: 21. Germline values: CDR1 MRHNA, CDR2 SNTAGT. The CDR3 contains 18 residues. DNA of the CDR3: TGTGCCAGCAGTGAGAAAACTCTCCCTAGCGGACCCCTGCTGGAGCAGTTCTTC. The encoded protein is CASSEKTLPSGPLLEQFF.

This clone was seen just once. This chain uses TRBV27 with TRBJ2-7; D might be TRBD1 (6 bases). The V end lost 6 bases, the J end lost 0 bases, and 12 bases lay between the germline ends. CDR1 MNHEY and CDR2 SMNVEV come from the germline V gene (reference sequence). This CDR3 is 14 amino acids long. CDR3 protein: CASRAGQPSYEQYF. CDR3 sequence (DNA): TGTGCCAGCAGGGCCGGACAGCCCTCCTACGAGCAGTACTTC.

This clone has just one count. V gene TRBV5-4 combines with J gene TRBJ2-3; D not certain. V lost 5 bases to trimming and J lost 2 bases, with 12 bases between them. There are 14 residues in the CDR3. Germline V lookup: CDR1 SGHNT, CDR2 YYREEE (reference sequence). The CDR3 bases are TGTGCCAGCAGGTCCCGCGGCAACACAGATACGCAGTATTTT. Protein sequence: CASRSRGNTDTQYF.

This clone was picked up a small number of times. The CDR3 spells CASSLATNEKLFF. The CDR3 nucleotides read TGCGCCAGCAGCTTGGCAACTAATGAAAAACTGTTTTTT. This chain links TRBV5-1 with TRBJ1-4; D gene unclear. Trimming shortened V by 0 bases and J by 0 bases, and 0 bases separated the two germline ends. CDR3 length: 13 amino acids. CDR1 is SGHRS, CDR2 YFSETQ, per germline.

This clone was seen a handful of times. The V call is TRBV7-9, the J call TRBJ1-3, with a weak D call TRBD1 (5 bases). The CDR3 runs 13 residues. V shed 4 bases and J shed 1 base, with 5 bases lying between them. Germline CDR1 SEHNR, CDR2 FQNEAQ (reference sequence). CDR3 amino acids: CASSWGSGNTIYF. The CDR3 nucleotides are TGTGCCAGCAGCTGGGGGTCTGGAAACACCATATATTTT.

This chain connects TRBV24-1 to TRBJ2-1; 8 bases line up with TRBD1. Germline V gene lookup returns CDR1 KGHDR and CDR2 SFDVKD. V lost 4 bases, J lost 7 bases, and 5 bases stayed unmatched. The CDR3 length is 14 residues. Here the CDR3 reads CATSESGGGNEQFF. The CDR3 region has the DNA TGTGCCACCAGTGAATCAGGGGGCGGGAATGAGCAGTTCTTC.

V usage is TRBV5-1 and J usage is TRBJ1-1, with D maybe TRBD1 (6 bases). V was shortened by 5 bases and J by 4 bases, with 15 bases between the two germline ends. This CDR3 region has 14 residues. Looked up from germline, CDR1 is SGHRS and CDR2 is YFSETQ. CDR3 amino acids: CASSRDIGSTEAFF. The CDR3 DNA follows: TGCGCCAGCAGTAGGGACATCGGGTCCACTGAAGCTTTCTTT.

The chain is built from TRBV5-1 and TRBJ2-5; D is ambiguous. This CDR3 comprises 13 residues. Germline assignment: CDR1 SGHRS and CDR2 YFSETQ. Between the trimmed V and J ends, which lost 4 bases and 5 bases, there was a span of 12 bases. In nucleotides, the CDR3 is TGCGCCAGCAGCCCAGCTAGTCTCGAGACCCAGTACTTC. It codes for CASSPASLETQYF.

This clone was found a few times. J is TRBJ2-1 and V is TRBV6-5, with TRBD1 identical over 8 bases. From germline, CDR1 is MNHEY and CDR2 SVGAGI. V trimming: 5 bases; J trimming: 4 bases; junction bases outside the gene matches: 4. This CDR3 region has 14 residues. Written as DNA, the CDR3 is TGTGCCAGCAGTACGGGACAGGAGTACAATGAGCAGTTCTTC. Translating gives CASSTGQEYNEQFF.

In DNA, the CDR3 is TGTGCCAGCGCCTTAAGGTTTTCTCCGCGGAGCACAGATACGCAGTATTTT. It specifies CASALRFSPRSTDTQYF. This chain uses TRBV28 with TRBJ2-3, with D uncertain. Looked up from germline, CDR1 is MDHEN and CDR2 is SYDVKM. The CDR3 has 17 amino acids. Trimming shortened V by 8 bases and J by 0 bases, and 21 bases separated the two germline ends.

The chain uses TRBV24-1 and TRBJ2-5; D call uncertain. The length of the CDR3 is 13 residues. Germline V CDR1 and CDR2: KGHDR, SFDVKD. V was clipped by 5 bases and J by 4 bases, with 10 bases between them. CDR3 loop: CATSGARLETQYF. The CDR3 nucleotides read TGTGCCACCAGTGGGGCCAGGTTAGAGACCCAGTACTTC.

CDR3 in DNA: TGCGCCAGCAGCCAAGAAACAGGGTCTTATCAGCCCCAGCATTTT. As protein: CASSQETGSYQPQHF. This chain uses TRBV4-3 with TRBJ1-5, with D perhaps matching TRBD1 (6 bases). The germline V gene encodes CDR1 LGHNA and CDR2 YSLEER. V was clipped by 0 bases and J by 5 bases, with 11 bases between them. The CDR3 loop spans 15 amino acids.

This chain joins TRBV2 and TRBJ2-3, with D possibly being TRBD2 (6 bases). This CDR3 is 14 amino acids long. V was pared by 4 bases and J by 7 bases, with 15 bases between. Looked up from germline, CDR1 is SNHLY and CDR2 is FYNNEI. The CDR3 region is CASSGRGAVNTQYF. The CDR3 nucleotides are TGTGCCAGCAGTGGGAGGGGCGCAGTAAATACGCAGTATTTT.